These 20 T cell receptor beta chains share one sample of origin, sequenced in a study of identical twins. TCRdb independently ran MiXCR on the 5' RACE reads; one entry per CDR3 protein. In the table there are 400,000 to 550,000 distinct CDR3 sequences, around 20% of which are singletons. The data were also submitted as part of a second study, on T cells expressing NK-cell markers.

The sequenced sample consisted of CD4+ T cells sorted from blood. The receptors derive from a woman aged 18-30 years in good health.

In this sample, this clonotype turned up a few times. The V call is TRBV20-1, the J call TRBJ1-5; 7 bases match TRBD1. V lost 2 bases, J lost 7 bases, and 5 bases stayed unmatched. CDR1 and CDR2 (germline): DFQATT, SNEGSKA (reference sequence). The CDR3 runs to 13 residues. CDR3: CSARPRTGQPQHF. Here the CDR3 DNA reads TGCAGTGCTAGACCCAGGACAGGCCAGCCCCAGCATTTT.

This rearrangement joins TRBV20-1 to TRBJ2-3, with D tentatively TRBD2 (6 bases). This CDR3 has 14 residues. CDR1 DFQATT and CDR2 SNEGSKA come from the germline V gene (reference sequence). Trimming cost V 6 bases and J 2 bases, with 15 bases left between them. The CDR3 sequence: CSAWKGGDTDTQYF. CDR3 coding DNA: TGCAGTGCCTGGAAAGGCGGGGACACAGATACGCAGTATTTT.

The rearrangement joins TRBV11-2 to TRBJ2-1; possible D gene TRBD2, 6 bases. Trimming cost V 5 bases and J 7 bases, with 18 bases left between them. The CDR3 has 15 residues. CDR1 is SGHAT and CDR2 is FQNNGV in the germline V gene. This CDR3 reads CASSATPGLYNEQFF. For the CDR3, the DNA is TGTGCCAGCAGCGCAACCCCGGGACTTTATAATGAGCAGTTCTTC.

Comments on this clonotype: A much larger clone lies a single base off, so this may be a read error. The rearrangement joins TRBV5-1 to TRBJ1-2; D is ambiguous. This CDR3 has 11 amino acids. The germline CDR1 and CDR2 sequences are SGHRS and YFSETQ. The V and J ends lost 3 bases and 5 bases respectively, with 5 bases between them. CDR3 sequence reads: CASSSQYGYTF. The CDR3 DNA sequence: TGCGCCAGCAGCTCGCAGTATGGCTACACCTTC. The full variable domain, rest sourced from reference TRBV5-1 and TRBJ1-2, is KAGVTQTPRYLIKTRGQQVTLSCSPISGHRSVSWYQQTPGQGLQFLFEYFSETQRNKGNFPGRFSGRQFSNSRSEMNVSTLELGDSALYLCASSSQYGYTFGSGTRLTVV.

V and J are TRBV7-2 and TRBJ2-1, with D unresolved. With 5 bases removed from V and 4 bases from J, the gap between germline ends came to 18 bases. Germline V CDR1 and CDR2: SGHTA, FQGNSA. This CDR3 has 16 residues. The CDR3 sequence is CASSRQLQRGYNEQFF. In DNA form, the CDR3 reads TGTGCCAGCAGCCGCCAACTCCAAAGAGGTTACAATGAGCAGTTCTTC. Combining the CDR3 with reference TRBV7-2 and TRBJ2-1 gives the whole variable domain GAGVSQSPSNKVTEKGKDVELRCDPISGHTALYWYRQSLGQGLEFLIYFQGNSAPDKSGLPSDRFSAERTGGSVSTLTIQRTQQEDSAVYLCASSRQLQRGYNEQFFGPGTRLTVL.

V usage is TRBV20-1 and J usage is TRBJ2-7; 13 positions agree with TRBD2. The CDR3 runs 15 residues. Germline CDR1 reads DFQATT; CDR2 reads SNEGSKA (reference sequence). The ends lost 5 bases at V and 3 bases at J; junction bases unmatched: 7. The CDR3 DNA is TGCAGTGCTCCTGGACTAGCGGGAGCGTACTACGAGCAGTACTTC. It encodes CSAPGLAGAYYEQYF.

This chain joins TRBV7-9 and TRBJ2-1, with D possibly TRBD1 on 7 matching bases. This CDR3 comprises 15 residues. V was cut by 7 bases and J by 4 bases, with 17 bases left in between. Germline V gene lookup returns CDR1 SEHNR and CDR2 FQNEAQ (reference sequence). DNA of the CDR3: TGTGCCAGCACTACCCAGGGGGGAGTATACAATGAGCAGTTCTTC. This encodes CASTTQGGVYNEQFF. Together with reference TRBV7-9 and TRBJ2-1, the CDR3 gives the full variable domain: DTGVSQNPRHKITKRGQNVTFRCDPISEHNRLYWYRQTLGQGPEFLTYFQNEAQLEKSRLLSDRFSAERPKGSFSTLEIQRTEQGDSAMYLCASTTQGGVYNEQFFGPGTRLTVL.

This clonotype was observed a handful of times. The chain links TRBV28 to TRBJ2-1; 16 nucleotides agree with TRBD2. Germline V lookup: CDR1 MDHEN, CDR2 SYDVKM. The V gene end was trimmed by 9 bases and the J gene end by 12 bases; junction bases not matched to a gene: 5. The CDR3 is 13 residues long. Here the CDR3 reads CASEGLAGGRQFF. The CDR3 DNA reads TGTGCCAGTGAGGGACTAGCGGGGGGGCGGCAGTTCTTC.

V is TRBV10-3 and J is TRBJ1-5; a weak D match, TRBD1 (5 bases). The CDR3 has 14 residues. The ends were cut back, 10 bases at V and 4 bases at J, with 17 bases in the middle. From germline, CDR1 is ENHRY and CDR2 SYGVKD. CDR3 nucleotide sequence: TGTGCCACATCAATCGGGGGTCGGAATCAGCCCCAGCATTTT. This translates into CATSIGGRNQPQHF.

The table lists this clonotype with a few counts. This chain connects TRBV7-6 to TRBJ1-2, with D perhaps matching TRBD1 (6 bases). The V gene's germline CDR1 is SGHVS and CDR2 FNYEAQ. V gave up 1 base and J gave up 5 bases, with 11 bases separating them. The CDR3 spans 14 residues. The CDR3 sequence: CASSLGTQGYGYTF. The CDR3 nucleotides read TGTGCCAGCAGCTTAGGGACCCAGGGGTATGGCTACACCTTC.

The chain links TRBV15 to TRBJ2-1; D remains ambiguous. Between the trimmed V and J ends, which lost 3 bases and 7 bases, there was a span of 7 bases. This CDR3 contains 12 residues. Germline V gives CDR1 LNHNV, CDR2 YYDKDF (reference sequence). The DNA for the CDR3 is TGTGCCACCAGCAGCGCTGGAAATGAGCAGTTCTTC. Its translation is CATSSAGNEQFF.

There are a few counts of this clonotype. J is TRBJ1-2 and V is TRBV30; possible D gene TRBD1, 5 bases. CDR1 GTSNPN and CDR2 SVGIG come from the germline V gene (reference sequence). This CDR3 is 13 amino acids long. Trimming stripped 2 bases from V and 1 base from J, with 8 bases between. CDR3 bases: TGTGCCTGGAGTCGGGACCTTAACTATGGCTACACCTTC. This sequence encodes CAWSRDLNYGYTF.

CDR3 nucleotide sequence: TGCGCCAGCAGCCCGGGGGGGCCAAAGGAGACCCAGTACTTC. The encoded protein is CASSPGGPKETQYF. This rearrangement joins TRBV5-1 to TRBJ2-5; 8 bases map to TRBD2. The CDR3 is 14 residues long. The V gene end was trimmed by 4 bases and the J gene end by 5 bases; junction bases not matched to a gene: 7. Germline V gene lookup returns CDR1 SGHRS and CDR2 YFSETQ.

V is TRBV18 and J is TRBJ1-3, with D possibly being TRBD1 (6 bases). V was shortened by 3 bases and J by 0 bases, with 12 bases between the two germline ends. This CDR3 comprises 16 residues. From germline, CDR1 is KGHSH and CDR2 LQKENI. The CDR3 loop reads CASSPQGRSSGNTIYF. The CDR3 DNA reads TGTGCCAGCTCACCCCAGGGGCGAAGCTCTGGAAACACCATATATTTT.

This clonotype showed up just a few times. The rearrangement links TRBV5-1 to TRBJ2-2; 7 nucleotides align to TRBD1. V was pared by 7 bases and J by 4 bases, with 10 bases of the junction left unmatched. Germline V gives CDR1 SGHRS, CDR2 YFSETQ. The CDR3 has 15 amino acids. As DNA, the CDR3 is TGCGCCAGCGCACTTGAGGGGGCCGGCACCGGGGAGCTGTTTTTT. It codes for CASALEGAGTGELFF.

This clonotype was recorded a few times. The chain links TRBV20-1 to TRBJ2-1; no clear D gene. The germline gives CDR1 DFQATT, CDR2 SNEGSKA (reference sequence). Trimming cost V 3 bases and J 0 bases, with 15 bases left between them. The CDR3 spans 16 residues. The CDR3 nucleotides are TGCAGTGCTAGCGCTTCGGCTCGGAGCTCCTACAATGAGCAGTTCTTC. This codes for CSASASARSSYNEQFF.

The genes are TRBV30 and TRBJ1-1; D is unclear. Per germline, CDR1 GTSNPN and CDR2 SVGIG (reference sequence). The CDR3 runs to 12 residues. Trimming cost V 5 bases and J 1 base, with 8 bases left between them. DNA for the CDR3: TGTGCCTGGTCCCTCGGGAACACTGAAGCTTTCTTT. Translated, it gives CAWSLGNTEAFF.

This clonotype was counted only a few times. V usage is TRBV6-1 and J usage is TRBJ1-4; D unresolved. CDR1 MNHNS and CDR2 SASEGT come from the germline V gene. Trimming shortened V by 3 bases and J by 4 bases, and 12 bases separated the two germline ends. The CDR3 extends over 15 amino acids. Written as DNA, the CDR3 is TGTGCCAGCAGTGATCGTTTCGGGAGTAATGAAAAACTGTTTTTT. Protein product: CASSDRFGSNEKLFF.

Only a few counts were recorded for this clonotype. The chain recombines TRBV12-3 or TRBV12-4 with TRBJ2-7; D call uncertain. Trimming took off 5 bases at V and 7 bases at J, with 12 bases between the two ends. The CDR3 extends over 12 amino acids. CDR3 DNA sequence: TGTGCCAGCAGTCCCGGGCATAAGGAGCAGTACTTC. Protein sequence: CASSPGHKEQYF.

The chain joins TRBV5-1 to TRBJ2-7; no clear D. Between the trimmed V and J ends, which lost 4 bases and 3 bases, there was a span of 5 bases. The CDR3 is made up of 11 amino acids. Germline V gives CDR1 SGHRS, CDR2 YFSETQ. CDR3: CASSHNYEQYF. In DNA, the CDR3 is TGCGCCAGCAGCCATAACTACGAGCAGTACTTC.